This TCR beta chain was identified in a study of shared clonotypes between healthy human individuals (dated by TCRdb to 2020 to 2022). Background on the whole study: A couple of women and a few men aged 18 to 49 years were included in the cohort. For each donor, CD4 naive and CD4 memory were each run on three plates, CD8 naive on two plates, and CD8 memory on one plate. The study deeply sequenced blood TCR repertoires of five healthy adults to estimate repertoire size and the extent of clonotype sharing between individuals. Different laboratories and diverse techniques were used to prepare libraries and sequence TCR repertoires, to increase sequencing depth and limit assay-specific biases. Leukapheresis yielded between about 0.9 and 8.9 billion PBMCs per donor.

Study-level results and caveats: Pairwise subsampling indicated that sequencing depth was expected to affect the degree of clonotype sharing among donors. When a handful of donors were compared, the shared fraction of clonotypes was around 5% for naive CD4, roughly 3.3% for naive CD8, 2.3% for memory CD4, and 0.35% to 0.4% for memory CD8. Naive subsets generally had larger estimated clonotype richness than memory subsets did. Higher generation probabilities were observed for clonotypes shared by all four sorted-subset donors than for non-shared clonotypes. Sampling was limited to blood, and TCR repertoires in tissue likely differ from TCR repertoires in blood. Incomplete sequencing was indicated by rarefaction of sorted-subset datasets, despite the large sequencing depth. The genetic and exposure-history diversity represented was limited by the small number of donors.

The CDR3 runs 16 residues from the cysteine to the phenylalanine. The entry retains the CDR3 DNA only, 48 bases that are in frame from base 1. The germline V gene encodes CDR1 SGDLS and CDR2 YYNGEE. Trimming takes 3 bases off V and 5 bases off J; junction bases not matched to a gene: 10. The donors were healthy, HIV-negative adults with no recently reported acute infections or vaccinations. Only Caucasian adults living in Nashville, Tennessee, USA were represented among the donors. CD4+ T cells were enriched by magnetic negative selection; naive cells were then positively selected on CD45RA, and the negative fraction formed the memory subset. After blood collection by leukapheresis, PBMCs were isolated using Ficoll-Histopaque density gradient centrifugation and then cryopreserved in the vapor phase of liquid nitrogen. Purity and quantity of every magnetically sorted T cell population were checked by analytical flow cytometry. Each sorted fraction had its genomic DNA isolated and then quantified by UV absorbance on a Nanodrop 2000c.

As to this clone: The antigen this receptor binds is unknown. No quality values exist for individual bases; no much larger clone is one base distant. This sample also contains other DNA sequences that code for the same CDR3.

Using the deep immunoSEQ assay, multiplex PCR amplified TCR CDR3 regions from genomic DNA. Extracted genomic DNA from each cell subset was spread evenly across all wells of several immunoSEQ 96-well plates, with each plate serving as a replicate. For sorted subsets, each replicate PCR was loaded with 200 ng genomic DNA, equivalent to approximately 27,000 T cell genomes. Purified libraries were measured with a Qubit 3.0 fluorometer, size-checked on a Bioanalyzer 2100, and measured again with the KAPA Library Quantification kit. Each immunoSEQ 96-well plate was sequenced on its own single-read 150-cycle Illumina NextSeq 550 flow cell. Per the authors' processing: Because only junctional sequences without quality scores were contained in the immunoSEQ output, filtering matching that applied to full-length reads could not be performed. Sequences were annotated with PyIR, a Python wrapper for IgBLAST v1.9, using IMGT germline references to assign V/J genes and CDR3. Any read was removed if the V/J assignment was weak (E-value above 1e-6), the CDR3 was missing, or the read contained stop codons, out-of-frame junctions, or ambiguous translated residues. A V3J clonotype was defined by an identical inferred V gene, J gene, and CDR3 amino acid sequence. Percentage overlap between repertoires was computed as shared unique clonotypes divided by the size of the smaller repertoire. Richness of each repertoire was evaluated using RTK rarefaction, the Chao1 estimator, and Recon v2.1 estimates of unobserved clonotypes. Generation probabilities for all TCRbeta clonotypes obtained by the gDNA method from a few donors were computed using OLGA. What TCRdb holds here is the immuneACCESS table cut down to in-frame rearrangements. Part of the clones is not present; checked against another copy, under half of the missing clones reflect an unresolved V gene, and the others are unexplained. V and J calls and clone size follow that table, whereas D and trimming were derived from the DNA. This sample comprises 1,400,000 or so clones, 98% of them detected only once. The ten biggest clones cover 0.36% of the sample.

Sequenced sample: naive CD4+ T cells sorted from blood. The sample's cell subset or site label, in plain terms: CD45RA+ positively selected. The sequence links TRBV9 to TRBJ2-5, with TRBD1 matching 10 junction bases. The source of this sequence is a man younger than 45 in good health. The CDR3 protein is CASSAPGTGEGETQYF. The nucleotides are TGTGCCAGCAGCGCCCCCGGGACAGGGGAAGGGGAGACCCAGTACTTC.